This record looks at one T cell receptor beta chain sequence and its context. This record belongs to a study of blood T cell repertoires in COVID-19. Overall study: Whether acute or convalescent, the COVID-19 samples came from the United States, Italy and Spain.

CDR1 is KGHDR and CDR2 is SFDVKD in the germline V gene. Unmatched junction bases numbered 8, after V lost 4 bases and J lost 5 bases. This CDR3 is 16 amino acids long. Original processing notes: Reference gene primer amplification gave estimated nucleated cell counts. Assay used: immunoSEQ multiplex PCR; TCRdb lists only in-frame clones, some missing. The DNA was the basis for D and trimming; V, J and clone size are from that table. The sample yields hundreds of thousands of clones, around 82% seen once. Sequenced: peripheral blood. V is TRBV24-1 and J is TRBJ2-5; 11 bases line up with TRBD1. This TCR derives from a woman aged 80 or older with active or convalescent COVID-19. The CDR3 sequence: CATSDRLDRGHETQYF. Written as DNA, the CDR3 is TGTGCCACCAGTGACCGGTTGGACAGGGGGCACGAGACCCAGTACTTC.